This T cell receptor (beta chain) originates from a study of blood T cell repertoires in COVID-19. Study-level information: Acute and convalescent COVID-19 samples came from the United States, Italy and Spain. PBMCs, B-cell-depleted T cells, or T cells provided the cDNA or gDNA that made up the material.

Cohort 3 recovered donors had two negative PCRs, clearance, or symptom resolution. Using immunoSEQ multiplex PCR, the repertoire was profiled, and TCRdb retains in-frame clones only, with some absent. The sample records roughly 250,000 clones, over 80% being singletons. CDR3 length: 14 residues. The ends were cut back, 5 bases at V and 10 bases at J, with 15 bases in the middle. CDR1 and CDR2 (germline): SGHTA, FQGTGA. The chain couples TRBV7-3 to TRBJ1-6, with D uncertain. The TCR sequence derives from a woman younger than 35 who had recovered from COVID-19. The source material was PBMCs or T cells enriched from blood (not recorded which). The CDR3 bases are TGTGCCAGCAGCCCTGAGCCGGGGTACTCACCCCTCCACTTT. This translates into CASSPEPGYSPLHF.